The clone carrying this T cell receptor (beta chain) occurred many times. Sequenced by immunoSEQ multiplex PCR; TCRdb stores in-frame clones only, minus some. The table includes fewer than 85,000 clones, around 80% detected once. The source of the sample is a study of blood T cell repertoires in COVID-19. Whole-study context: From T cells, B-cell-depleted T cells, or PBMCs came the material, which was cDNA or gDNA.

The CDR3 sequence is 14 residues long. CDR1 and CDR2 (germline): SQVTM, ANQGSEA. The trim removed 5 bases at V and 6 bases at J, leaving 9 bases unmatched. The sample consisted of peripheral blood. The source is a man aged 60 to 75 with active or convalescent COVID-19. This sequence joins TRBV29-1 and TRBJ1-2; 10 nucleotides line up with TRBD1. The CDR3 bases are TGCAGCGTTAGGAGACAGGGGGCGATCGATGGCTACACCTTC. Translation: CSVRRQGAIDGYTF.